These T cell receptor beta chains were read from a single sample in a study of preoperative IRX-2 immunotherapy in early breast cancer. Sequenced by immunoSEQ multiplex PCR; TCRdb stores in-frame clones only, minus some. The data contain about 98,000 clones, 80% to 90% of them singletons. Sequenced material: tumor tissue, taken after IRX-2 immunotherapy. These receptors came from a human donor with breast cancer. CDR3s include the opening cysteine and the closing phenylalanine or tryptophan. Fields, in order: clone size, V gene, J gene, D gene, CDR3 protein, CDR3 DNA. The D gene is left open where the match is weak. A clone size is listed for some rows: how often the clone was seen (once, few, many), or a class if it is expanded.

>.|TRBV5-1|TRBJ2-5|.
CASSLLQGGETQYF
TGCGCCAGCAGCTTATTACAGGGTGGCGAGACCCAGTACTTC
>.|TRBV7-2|TRBJ2-2|.
CASSLTGTGELFF
TGTGCCAGCAGCCTGACAGGTACCGGGGAGCTGTTTTTT
>.|TRBV5-1|TRBJ2-7|.
CASSVGGASYEQYF
TGCGCCAGCAGCGTGGGGGGGGCCTCCTACGAGCAGTACTTC
>.|TRBV19|TRBJ1-2|.
CASIDGQANYGYTF
TGTGCCAGTATAGACGGCCAAGCTAACTATGGCTACACCTTC
>.|TRBV6-8|TRBJ2-7|.
CASSPRGGYEQYF
TGTGCCAGCAGCCCCCGCGGTGGCTACGAGCAGTACTTC
>.|TRBV28|TRBJ2-1|.
CASSSPGYTIKGEQFF
TGTGCCAGCAGTTCCCCGGGCTATACTATCAAAGGTGAGCAGTTCTTC
>.|TRBV5-1|TRBJ2-3|.
CASSFGGWADTQYF
TGCGCCAGCAGCTTCGGGGGATGGGCAGATACGCAGTATTTT
>.|TRBV1|TRBJ1-4|.
CASSQSAGGTNEKLFF
TGCGCCAGCAGCCAATCGGCAGGGGGAACTAATGAAAAACTGTTTTTT
>.|TRBV6-8|TRBJ1-1|TRBD1
CAIRMGQGSEAFF
TGTGCCATCAGGATGGGACAGGGGTCTGAAGCTTTCTTT
>few|TRBV19|TRBJ1-6|TRBD1
CASSHSYGTGHNSPLHF
TGTGCCAGTAGTCATTCGTACGGGACAGGGCATAATTCACCCCTCCACTTT
>.|TRBV12-5|TRBJ1-5|.
CASGFASGAEGQPQHF
TGTGCTAGTGGGTTTGCCTCCGGGGCTGAGGGTCAGCCCCAGCATTTT
>.|TRBV28|TRBJ1-3|TRBD1
CASSWDRVRNTIYF
TGTGCCAGCAGTTGGGACAGGGTGAGAAACACCATATATTTT
>.|TRBV18|TRBJ1-1|.
CASSPYRGDEAFF
TGTGCCAGCTCACCTTACCGAGGGGACGAAGCTTTCTTT
>.|TRBV28|TRBJ1-5|.
CASSFPAPRNQPQHF
TGTGCCAGCAGTTTCCCGGCCCCCCGCAATCAGCCCCAGCATTTT
>once|TRBV10-2|TRBJ2-7|.
CASSFTGSEQYF
TGCGCCAGCAGCTTCACAGGGAGTGAGCAGTACTTC
>.|TRBV28|TRBJ2-7|TRBD1
CASGTGTVTEQYF
TGTGCCAGCGGGACCGGGACAGTTACCGAGCAGTACTTC
>.|TRBV30|TRBJ2-7|.
CAWNPGTFNEQYF
TGTGCCTGGAATCCCGGGACATTCAACGAGCAGTACTTC
>few|TRBV5-1|TRBJ2-1|TRBD2
CASSLPAGINEQFF
TGCGCCAGCAGCTTGCCAGCGGGGATTAATGAGCAGTTCTTC
>.|TRBV7-1|TRBJ2-2|TRBD1
CASSQQGTGELFF
TGTGCCAGCAGCCAACAGGGGACCGGGGAGCTGTTTTTT
>.|TRBV6-8|TRBJ2-7|.
CASSDRREAYEQYF
TGTGCCAGCAGTGACAGGCGAGAGGCCTACGAGCAGTACTTC
>.|TRBV10-2|TRBJ2-2|TRBD2
CASSAKLAGDWSGELFF
TGCGCCAGCAGTGCGAAACTAGCGGGAGACTGGTCCGGGGAGCTGTTTTTT
>.|TRBV28|TRBJ2-7|TRBD2
CASSTQRGSYEQYF
TGTGCCAGCAGTACGCAGCGGGGGTCCTACGAGCAGTACTTC
>.|TRBV11-3|TRBJ2-2|.
CASSLERVSGELFF
TGTGCCAGCAGCTTAGAGCGTGTGAGCGGGGAGCTGTTTTTT
>once|TRBV25-1|TRBJ2-6|.
CASSKRGSGANVLTF
TGTGCCAGCAGTAAAAGGGGTAGTGGGGCCAACGTCCTGACTTTC
>.|TRBV7-6|TRBJ1-3|.
CASSRSTVSGNTIYF
TGTGCCAGCAGCCGAAGTACAGTCTCTGGAAACACCATATATTTT
>.|TRBV19|TRBJ1-2|.
CASSITGNYGYTF
TGTGCCAGTAGTATAACTGGGAACTATGGCTACACCTTC